These T cell receptor beta chains were read from a single sample in a study of blood T cell repertoires in COVID-19. The repertoire was sequenced with immunoSEQ multiplex PCR; TCRdb's copy has only in-frame clones and lacks some. Here the sample spans roughly 72,000 clones, more than 65% being singletons. The sequencing input was peripheral blood. The receptors were gathered from a woman of 80 years or more with active or convalescent COVID-19. CDR3s include the opening cysteine and the closing phenylalanine or tryptophan. Each record gives: V gene, clone size, J gene, D gene, CDR3 length, CDR3 protein, CDR3 DNA. The D gene is left open where the match is weak. Clone size is given for some rows only: seen once, a few or many times, or a class if the clone is expanded.

TRBV12-3/TRBV12-4,NA,TRBJ1-2,TRBD1,13,CASSLDRGYGYTF,TGTGCCAGCAGTTTAGACAGGGGGTATGGCTACACCTTC
TRBV5-1,NA,TRBJ2-4,NA,15,CASSPTALAKNIQYF,TGCGCCAGCAGCCCGACAGCCCTAGCCAAAAACATTCAGTACTTC
TRBV29-1,NA,TRBJ2-3,NA,14,CSVADSPSTDTQYF,TGCAGCGTCGCGGACAGCCCGAGCACAGATACGCAGTATTTT
TRBV5-4,NA,TRBJ2-7,TRBD1,15,CASSTRDRGSYEQYF,TGTGCCAGCAGCACCCGGGACAGGGGCTCCTACGAGCAGTACTTC
TRBV13,NA,TRBJ1-1,NA,11,CASSLRQGAFF,TGTGCCAGCAGCTTACGTCAGGGAGCTTTCTTT
TRBV7-2,NA,TRBJ2-1,NA,14,CASSLAFRGGKQFF,TGTGCCAGCAGCTTAGCGTTTCGAGGCGGGAAGCAGTTCTTC
TRBV12-3/TRBV12-4,many,TRBJ1-2,TRBD1,11,CASSLGTGGTF,TGTGCCAGCAGTCTCGGGACAGGGGGCACCTTC
TRBV7-2,few,TRBJ1-1,NA,14,CASSLTGSNTEAFF,TGTGCCAGCAGCTTAACAGGGTCGAACACTGAAGCTTTCTTT
TRBV10-3,NA,TRBJ2-7,NA,13,CAISESTRSEQYF,TGTGCCATCAGTGAGTCGACTCGATCCGAGCAGTACTTC
TRBV6-2/TRBV6-3,NA,TRBJ2-3,TRBD2,15,CASSYGGGAQDTQYF,TGTGCCAGCAGTTACGGCGGGGGGGCACAAGATACGCAGTATTTT
TRBV4-1,NA,TRBJ2-7,NA,12,CASSHGQSEQYF,TGCGCCAGCAGCCACGGACAGAGCGAGCAGTACTTC
TRBV10-3,NA,TRBJ2-7,NA,14,CAISEDKSSYEQYF,TGTGCCATCAGTGAGGACAAGAGCTCCTACGAGCAGTACTTC
TRBV7-2,NA,TRBJ1-3,NA,19,CASSTSGTAVGGSGNTIYF,TGTGCCAGCAGCACTTCCGGGACGGCGGTGGGGGGGTCTGGAAACACCATATATTTT
TRBV7-2,NA,TRBJ2-7,NA,13,CASSLVQSYEQYF,TGTGCCAGCAGCTTAGTGCAGTCCTACGAGCAGTACTTC
TRBV28,NA,TRBJ1-2,NA,14,CASSLWDRVYGYTF,TGTGCCAGCAGTTTATGGGACAGAGTCTATGGCTACACCTTC
TRBV27,NA,TRBJ2-2,NA,17,CASSLRLTEIGPGELFF,TGTGCCAGCAGCTTACGGTTGACAGAAATTGGTCCCGGGGAGCTGTTTTTT
TRBV28,NA,TRBJ2-7,NA,13,CASSLTSSYEQYF,TGTGCCAGCAGTTTAACAAGCTCCTACGAGCAGTACTTC
TRBV7-2,NA,TRBJ1-4,NA,15,CASSPPGHLGEKLFF,TGTGCCAGCAGCCCACCGGGACATTTGGGGGAAAAACTGTTTTTT
TRBV7-9,NA,TRBJ1-4,NA,15,CASSLFTGSNEKLFF,TGTGCCAGCAGCTTATTTACGGGATCTAATGAAAAACTGTTTTTT
TRBV4-1,NA,TRBJ2-7,NA,11,CASSQGGGQYF,TGCGCCAGCAGCCAGGGGGGAGGGCAGTACTTC
TRBV15,NA,TRBJ2-5,TRBD2,15,CATSRGLSGGETQYF,TGTGCCACCAGCAGAGGGCTTAGCGGGGGAGAGACCCAGTACTTC
TRBV4-3,NA,TRBJ2-1,TRBD2,18,CASSQDRGLAAIYNEQFF,TGCGCCAGCAGCCAAGATCGGGGACTAGCAGCCATATACAATGAGCAGTTCTTC
TRBV29-1,few,TRBJ2-1,TRBD1,21,CSVEISSRDRGPPISYNEQFF,TGCAGCGTTGAGATATCCTCCCGGGACAGGGGCCCTCCAATTTCCTACAATGAGCAGTTCTTC
TRBV7-8,NA,TRBJ2-1,NA,16,CASSLAGTQKGDEQFF,TGTGCCAGCAGCTTGGCCGGGACTCAGAAAGGGGATGAGCAGTTCTTC
TRBV27,NA,TRBJ2-1,NA,15,CASSFGDWTYNEQFF,TGTGCCAGCAGTTTCGGGGATTGGACCTACAATGAGCAGTTCTTC
TRBV19,NA,TRBJ1-1,TRBD1,15,CASSTTGVWNTEAFF,TGTGCCAGTAGTACAACAGGGGTCTGGAACACTGAAGCTTTCTTT
TRBV18,NA,TRBJ2-7,NA,16,CASSPVEPRLAYEQYF,TGTGCCAGCTCACCAGTGGAGCCTCGTCTAGCGTACGAGCAGTACTTC
TRBV9,NA,TRBJ1-4,NA,14,CASSRGWTNEKLFF,TGTGCCAGCAGCAGGGGTTGGACTAATGAAAAACTGTTTTTT
TRBV28,NA,TRBJ2-3,TRBD1,15,CASSLRGGPTDTQYF,TGTGCCAGCAGTCTCAGAGGGGGCCCGACAGATACGCAGTATTTT
TRBV11-2,NA,TRBJ2-7,NA,15,CASSGGQGGSYEQYF,TGTGCCAGCAGCGGGGGGCAGGGGGGCTCCTACGAGCAGTACTTC
TRBV30,NA,TRBJ1-2,TRBD1,14,CAWSASATGHGYTF,TGTGCCTGGAGCGCCTCGGCGACAGGGCATGGCTACACCTTC
TRBV3-1/TRBV3-2,NA,TRBJ1-6,NA,15,CASSQAAKPGSPLHF,TGTGCCAGCAGCCAAGCTGCAAAGCCTGGTTCACCCCTCCACTTT
TRBV6-5,NA,TRBJ1-2,NA,13,CASSYLENYGYTF,TGTGCCAGCAGTTACTTAGAGAACTATGGCTACACCTTC
TRBV4-3,NA,TRBJ2-7,NA,15,CASSQVSRGPHEQYF,TGCGCCAGCAGCCAAGTTTCCAGGGGTCCCCACGAGCAGTACTTC
TRBV5-5,NA,TRBJ2-7,TRBD1,15,CASSLRPGGFSEQYF,TGTGCCAGCAGCTTAAGGCCAGGGGGCTTTAGCGAGCAGTACTTC
TRBV6-6,NA,TRBJ1-5,TRBD1,14,CASTNRQGNQPQHF,TGTGCCAGCACGAACCGACAGGGTAATCAGCCCCAGCATTTT
TRBV7-2,NA,TRBJ2-5,TRBD2,15,CASSLRRGDGETQYF,TGTGCCAGCAGCTTACGGCGGGGGGATGGGGAGACCCAGTACTTC
TRBV10-3,NA,TRBJ2-7,TRBD1,14,CAISDLTGGGRRYF,TGTGCCATCAGTGATCTGACAGGGGGCGGTCGAAGGTACTTC
TRBV21-1,NA,TRBJ1-1,NA,15,CASSWPGQQNTEAFF,TGTGCCAGCAGCTGGCCGGGACAGCAGAACACTGAAGCTTTCTTT
TRBV6-2/TRBV6-3,NA,TRBJ2-6,TRBD1,19,CASSIAGTGGDSGANVLTF,TGTGCCAGCAGTATAGCCGGGACAGGGGGCGACTCCGGGGCCAACGTCCTGACTTTC
TRBV6-2/TRBV6-3,NA,TRBJ1-5,TRBD1,18,CASSYWDRGQLMGQPQHF,TGTGCCAGCAGTTACTGGGACAGGGGGCAACTTATGGGTCAGCCCCAGCATTTT
TRBV5-6,NA,TRBJ2-5,NA,12,CASSWVEETQYF,TGTGCCAGCAGCTGGGTGGAGGAGACCCAGTACTTC
TRBV6-6,NA,TRBJ2-3,TRBD1,13,CASRDRAPDTQYF,TGTGCCAGCAGGGACAGGGCCCCAGATACGCAGTATTTT
TRBV11-1,NA,TRBJ2-2,NA,16,CASSLHRVLGTGELFF,TGTGCCAGCAGCTTACACAGGGTCTTGGGGACCGGGGAGCTGTTTTTT
TRBV5-1,NA,TRBJ2-1,TRBD1,15,CASSRDRSFGNEQFF,TGCGCCAGCAGCAGGGACAGGAGTTTCGGCAATGAGCAGTTCTTC
TRBV7-9,NA,TRBJ1-6,TRBD1,13,CASSFRGNSPLHF,TGTGCCAGCAGCTTCAGGGGGAATTCACCCCTCCACTTT
TRBV3-1/TRBV3-2,NA,TRBJ1-2,NA,17,CASSPRWGGEANYGYTF,TGTGCCAGCAGCCCGCGTTGGGGGGGCGAAGCTAACTATGGCTACACCTTC
TRBV4-1,NA,TRBJ2-2,TRBD1,20,CASSQVLLFRGDRETGELFF,TGCGCCAGCAGCCAAGTCTTGTTATTTAGGGGGGACAGGGAGACCGGGGAGCTGTTTTTT